The clone carrying this T cell receptor beta chain was counted at least ten times. Investigators amplified TCR beta CDR3 regions from RNA transcripts. The library came from an HTBI-primed first-round RT-PCR and a second-round multiplex PCR. TCRdb redid the calling of the multiplex PCR reads with MiXCR, one entry per CDR3 protein. The table lists over a million distinct CDR3 sequences, 35% to 40% of them singletons. The source of the sample is a study of Graves' ophthalmopathy and Graves' hyperthyroidism. V was cut by 0 bases and J by 1 base, with 9 bases left in between. Germline-derived CDR1 and CDR2 are ENHRY and SYGVKD. The CDR3 covers 15 residues.

This receptor was taken from an adult man with Graves' hyperthyroidism. The sequenced material came from peripheral blood or thyroid tissue (not recorded which). This chain joins TRBV10-3 and TRBJ1-1; D is possibly TRBD1 (5 bases). CDR3 in amino acids: CAISESNGGNTEAFF. The CDR3 DNA is TGTGCCATCAGTGAGTCTAATGGGGGGAACACTGAAGCTTTCTTT.